The 7 T cell receptor beta chains below all came from one sample that was sequenced in a study of siplizumab effects on memory and regulatory T cells. Profiled with immunoSEQ multiplex PCR; TCRdb holds only in-frame clones, not every one. The repertoire includes about 120,000 clones, roughly 94% of them detected once, and around 1.5% sits in the top ten. Input material: non-Treg CD4+ T cells sorted from blood. These receptors were taken from a human donor in good health.

The V gene is TRBV2, the J gene TRBJ2-7; 12 nucleotides line up with TRBD2. Looked up from germline, CDR1 is SNHLY and CDR2 is FYNNEI. The CDR3 loop spans 12 amino acids. The CDR3 here is CAGTSGLYEQYF. The CDR3 DNA follows: TGTGCAGGGACTAGCGGGTTATACGAGCAGTACTTC.

The chain carries TRBV12-5 and TRBJ1-5; no definite D call. The CDR3 loop spans 13 amino acids. Germline loops: CDR1 LGHNT, CDR2 FRNRAP. Trimming stripped 8 bases from V and 3 bases from J, with 11 bases between. The CDR3 here is CASREQDNQPQHF. CDR3 DNA sequence: TGTGCTAGTCGAGAGCAAGACAATCAGCCCCAGCATTTT. Full variable domain (rest looked up from reference TRBV12-5 and TRBJ1-5): DARVTQTPRHKVTEMGQEVTMRCQPILGHNTVFWYRQTMMQGLELLAYFRNRAPLDDSGMPKDRFSAEMPDATLATLKIQPSEPRDSAVYFCASREQDNQPQHFGDGTRLSIL.

The sample holds one count of this clone. The chain combines TRBV6-5 with TRBJ1-2, with D uncertain. This CDR3 comprises 15 residues. Germline V gene lookup returns CDR1 MNHEY and CDR2 SVGAGI. The germline V and J ends were trimmed by 0 bases and 6 bases, with 14 bases remaining between them. In nucleotides, the CDR3 is TGTGCCAGCAGTTACTCGGTGGGCCAGACGGATGGCTACACCTTC. Translating gives CASSYSVGQTDGYTF.

The V gene is TRBV6-5, the J gene TRBJ1-2; the match to TRBD1 covers 9 bases. This CDR3 is built from 14 residues. V trimming: 8 bases; J trimming: 2 bases; junction bases outside the gene matches: 6. Looked up from germline, CDR1 is MNHEY and CDR2 is SVGAGI. The CDR3: CASRYRGPNYGYTF. CDR3 nucleotide sequence: TGTGCCAGCCGGTACAGGGGGCCCAACTATGGCTACACCTTC.

The genes are TRBV19 and TRBJ2-5; possibly TRBD1 for D (7 bases). Per the germline V gene, CDR1 is LNHDA and CDR2 is SQIVND (reference sequence). This CDR3 is 15 amino acids long. Trimming left V 5 bases short and J 5 bases short, with 18 bases between. DNA of the CDR3: TGTGCCAGTAGTTACCAGGGGGGAGGAGGGGAGACCCAGTACTTC. It is translated as CASSYQGGGGETQYF.

The V call is TRBV19, the J call TRBJ1-5, with 9 nucleotides matching TRBD1. The length of the CDR3 is 14 residues. CDR1 is LNHDA and CDR2 is SQIVND in the germline V gene (reference sequence). V lost 2 bases, J lost 6 bases, and 2 bases stayed unmatched. Written as DNA, the CDR3 is TGTGCCAGTAGTATAAGGACAGGGGCTCAGCCCCAGCATTTT. Amino acids: CASSIRTGAQPQHF.

The V gene is TRBV25-1, the J gene TRBJ1-1, with D hard to call. The CDR3 is 16 residues long. Trimming shortened V by 0 bases and J by 3 bases, and 14 bases separated the two germline ends. Germline lookup yields CDR1 MGHDK and CDR2 SYGVNS. This CDR3 is CASSEYGPRTDTEAFF. For the CDR3, the DNA is TGTGCCAGCAGTGAATATGGACCCAGGACGGACACTGAAGCTTTCTTT. Supplemented by reference TRBV25-1 and TRBJ1-1, the full variable domain reads EADIYQTPRYLVIGTGKKITLECSQTMGHDKMYWYQQDPGMELHLIHYSYGVNSTEKGDLSSESTVSRIRTEHFPLTLESARPSHTSQYLCASSEYGPRTDTEAFFGQGTRLTVV.